The clone carrying this T cell receptor beta chain was recorded only once. Clones were read by immunoSEQ multiplex PCR, and TCRdb kept only the in-frame ones, dropping some. Of about half a million clones in the sample, around 73% were seen once. This specimen belongs to a study of shared clonotypes between healthy human individuals. As for the study in general: Samples came from a couple of female and three male donors aged 18 to 49.

Donors were healthy HIV-negative adults without recently reported acute infections or vaccinations. The CDR3 covers 15 residues. In germline, CDR1 is SNHLY, CDR2 FYNNEI. Trimming stripped 2 bases from V and 6 bases from J, with 14 bases between. This TCR derives from a woman between 40 and 50 years old in good health. Some clones in this sample may be carry-over from other donors' samples. The chain has TRBV2 and TRBJ1-3; D unresolved. Sequenced sample: PBMCs. The CDR3: CASSELSAASNTIYF. The CDR3 DNA follows: TGTGCCAGCAGTGAACTCTCAGCCGCTTCAAACACCATATATTTT.